A selection of T cell receptor beta chains follows, all from one sample in a study of CD8+CD57+ T cells in acquired aplastic anemia. TCRdb processed the reads anew with MiXCR; each CDR3 protein has one entry. The table lists 400,000 to 450,000 distinct CDR3 sequences, under 80% of them singletons. The sample taken for sequencing was sorted CD4+, CD8+, or CD8+CD57+ T cells (not recorded which) from PBMCs. These receptors originate from a human donor in good health, serving as a control. Both conserved end residues are part of each CDR3. The D gene is left open where the match is weak. The size entry is marked missing in some rows and otherwise reads once, few, many or a size class.

15	.	TRBV7-3	.	TRBJ1-5	TGTGCCAGCAGCTTAGCCCAGGGCCGAAACCAGCCCCAGCATTTT	CASSLAQGRNQPQHF
16	TRBD1	TRBV6-6	many	TRBJ1-3	TGTGCCAGCAGTCAAACCGGGACAGTCTCTGGAAACACCATATATTTT	CASSQTGTVSGNTIYF
14	.	TRBV9	few	TRBJ2-7	TGTGCCAGCAGCGTATCCTCCCTGGCTGGGGAGCAGTACTTC	CASSVSSLAGEQYF
15	TRBD1	TRBV7-2	.	TRBJ2-7	TGTGCCAGCAGCCGACAGGGGGCGCGGACTGACGCTTTCTACTTC	CASSRQGARTDAFYF
11	.	TRBV6-6	many	TRBJ2-2	TGTGCCAGCACCATAACCGGGGAGCTGTTTTTT	CASTITGELFF
13	.	TRBV2	.	TRBJ1-1	TGTGCCAGCAGCGTAACCGGAATCACTGGCTCCATCTTT	CASSVTGITGSIF
15	.	TRBV10-3	.	TRBJ1-2	TGTGCCAGTAGTTGGGGGAGAATAGGCAATCAGCGCCAGCACTTC	CASSWGRIGNQRQHF
15	.	TRBV7-8	.	TRBJ2-7	TGTGCCAGCAGCTTAGCGCCAGGCCAGGACGGCTACACCTACTTC	CASSLAPGQDGYTYF
13	.	TRBV29-1	.	TRBJ2-6	TGCAGCGTGAGGCAACCAGGGACCAACGTCCCGCCTTTC	CSVRQPGTNVPPF
15	.	TRBV12-3/TRBV12-4	.	TRBJ1-6	TGTGCCAGCAGCCCTCCAGGGCGGTCTAATTCTCCCCTTCACTTT	CASSPPGRSNSPLHF
14	.	TRBV20-1	.	TRBJ2-7	TGCAGTGCTAGAGCCCCGAGGGGAAACGGCGAGCAGTACTTC	CSARAPRGNGEQYF
15	TRBD2	TRBV7-9	.	TRBJ2-7	TGCGCCAGCAGCTTGGGGGGGACCAGCTCCTACAAGCAGTACTTC	CASSLGGTSSYKQYF
12	.	TRBV12-3/TRBV12-4	.	TRBJ1-2	TGTGCCAGCAGAACCCAAGGGAGTGGCTACACCTTC	CASRTQGSGYTF
16	.	TRBV7-2	.	TRBJ2-7	TGTGCCAGCAGCTTGGGTCCCACAGGACACGGCTATGGCCAGTACTTC	CASSLGPTGHGYGQYF